The present T cell receptor (beta chain) was sequenced within a study of blood T cell repertoires in COVID-19. Background on the study: Spain, Italy and the United States supplied samples that represented acute and convalescent COVID-19. PBMCs, B-cell-depleted T cells, or T cells were the source of the cDNA or gDNA that made up the material.

Authors' methods: Amplified reference gene primers provided the basis for estimating nucleated cell counts. Produced via immunoSEQ multiplex PCR; TCRdb's table is partial and in-frame only. V and J calls and clone size are copied from that table; D and trimming were computed from the DNA. Here the sample spans about 270,000 clones, less than 85% being singletons. With 3 bases removed from V and 1 base from J, the gap between germline ends came to 6 bases. This CDR3 contains 13 residues. CDR1 and CDR2 (germline): KGHSH, LQKENI. Input material: peripheral blood. The receptor's source is a woman aged 18-29 years with acute or convalescent COVID-19. V usage is TRBV18 and J usage is TRBJ1-1; D is unclear. CDR3 in amino acids: CASSPTRNTEAFF. The CDR3 nucleotides read TGTGCCAGCTCACCCACACGGAACACTGAAGCTTTCTTT.